This record concerns one T cell receptor (beta chain) sequence. This sample is part of a study of blood T cell repertoires in COVID-19. Study-wide context: Some COVID-19 samples were acute and others convalescent; all came from the United States, Italy and Spain. Sources were T cells, B-cell-depleted T cells, or PBMCs; the material itself was cDNA or gDNA.

The CDR3 totals 16 residues. V was cut by 6 bases and J by 1 base, with 18 bases left in between. Germline CDR1 is LGHNA and CDR2 is YNFKEQ. In the study's own analysis: Using reference gene primer amplification, nucleated cell counts were estimated. Clones were sequenced by immunoSEQ multiplex PCR, and TCRdb holds only the in-frame ones, with some missing. V and J calls and clone size follow that table, whereas D and trimming were derived from the DNA. The sample includes approximately 120,000 clones, roughly 86% of them seen just once. Specimen: peripheral blood. The rearrangement links TRBV4-2 to TRBJ1-1; possibly TRBD1 for D (6 bases). This TCR was recovered from a human donor in a cohort sampled during active COVID-19. CDR3 protein: CASSRKEGVRNTEAFF. The CDR3 DNA sequence: TGTGCCAGCAGTAGAAAAGAGGGGGTCCGGAACACTGAAGCTTTCTTT.